This TCR beta chain was obtained from a study of blood T cell repertoires in COVID-19. For the study at large: The United States, Italy and Spain were the sources of the acute and convalescent COVID-19 samples. In each case, the material was cDNA or gDNA derived from T cells, B-cell-depleted T cells, or PBMCs.

As originally analysed: Using reference gene primer amplification, nucleated cell counts were estimated. Using immunoSEQ multiplex PCR, the repertoire was profiled, and TCRdb retains in-frame clones only, with some absent. The V and J calls and clone size were taken over from that table, and D and trimming were inferred from the DNA. The table has tens of thousands of clones, roughly 87% seen once. CDR3 length: 13 amino acids. V was pared by 7 bases and J by 2 bases, with 3 bases of the junction left unmatched. Per germline, CDR1 SGHRS and CDR2 YFSETQ. The sample consisted of peripheral blood. This sequence was found in a man over 45 with active COVID-19. The chain recombines TRBV5-1 with TRBJ1-2; TRBD1 aligns across 9 bases. The CDR3 region has the DNA TGCGCCAGCGGCGGGACAGGGAACTATGGCTACACCTTC. This sequence encodes CASGGTGNYGYTF.